A selection of T cell receptor beta chains follows, all from one sample in a study of cytomegalovirus exposure and HLA in healthy donors. Clones were read by immunoSEQ multiplex PCR, and TCRdb kept only the in-frame ones, dropping some. The data show more than 90,000 clones, 74% seen once. The specimen sequenced was PBMCs. The source of these receptors is a man between 25 and 39 years old in good health and CMV-seropositive. Each CDR3 is given with its conserved first and last residue. D genes are given only for firm matches. Expanded clones are given a class, and other clones once, few, many or no size at all.

V	J	D	size	DNA	CDR3
TRBV28	TRBJ1-4	-	-	TGTGCCAGCAGTTTATCAGTGATTGGAAAACTGTTTTTT	CASSLSVIGKLFF
TRBV7-9	TRBJ1-1	TRBD1	-	TGTGCCAGCAGCCCAACAGGGGTTTCGAACACTGAAGCTTTCTTT	CASSPTGVSNTEAFF
TRBV7-2	TRBJ1-6	-	-	TGTGCCAGCAGCCTCCGGCAGGGTCGGGTCTCACCCCTCCACTTT	CASSLRQGRVSPLHF
TRBV19	TRBJ2-3	-	-	TGTGCCAGTAGTAGCCAGGCCGGAAAGAGTGATACGCAGTATTTT	CASSSQAGKSDTQYF
TRBV28	TRBJ1-2	TRBD1	-	TGTGCCAGCAGTCCTTCCAGGGGGCTTAACTATGGCTACCCCTTC	CASSPSRGLNYGYPF
TRBV14	TRBJ1-1	-	-	TGTGCCAGCAGCTGGAGTGGGAACACTGAAGCTTTCTTT	CASSWSGNTEAFF
TRBV28	TRBJ1-5	TRBD1	few	TGTGCCATCGGGACAGGGACCTATCAGCCCCAGCATTTT	CAIGTGTYQPQHF
TRBV4-3	TRBJ2-1	-	-	TGCACCAGCAGCCAGGTGTTAAGGGGTGGCTCCTACAATGAGCAGTTCTTC	CTSSQVLRGGSYNEQFF
TRBV12-5	TRBJ2-3	-	once	TGTGCTAGTGCCCCACGGGCGGGGACCACAGATACGCAGTATTTT	CASAPRAGTTDTQYF
TRBV9	TRBJ1-2	-	-	TGTGCCAGCAGCGTAGACGGACTAAAGGGCTACACCTTC	CASSVDGLKGYTF
TRBV10-3	TRBJ2-4	-	once	TGTGCCATCAGTGGGTCCGAGGCAAACATTCAGTACTTC	CAISGSEANIQYF
TRBV19	TRBJ1-4	TRBD1	-	TGTGCCAGTAGTAGGGACAGGGAATTCGAAAAACTGTTTTTT	CASSRDREFEKLFF
TRBV6-6	TRBJ1-5	-	few	TGTGCCGGAACGACGGGGTGGAATCAGCCCCAGCATTTT	CAGTTGWNQPQHF
TRBV6-6	TRBJ2-7	TRBD1	-	TGTGCCAGCAGTTACCCCGGGACAGGGACTTACGAGCAGTACTTC	CASSYPGTGTYEQYF
TRBV5-4	TRBJ2-3	TRBD2	-	TGTGCCAGCAGCCTAACTAGCGGAACCACGACAGATACGCAGTATTTT	CASSLTSGTTTDTQYF
TRBV7-3	TRBJ2-7	TRBD1	-	TGTGCCAGCAGCTCAGGGACAGGGGCCTACGAGCAGTACTTC	CASSSGTGAYEQYF
TRBV11-2	TRBJ1-2	TRBD1	-	TGTGCCAGCAGCTTAGATAGAGAACAGGGGCGGAGCGGGGGCTACACCTTC	CASSLDREQGRSGGYTF
TRBV7-2	TRBJ2-7	-	-	TGTGCCAGCAGCTGGGACAACTCCTACGAGCAGTACTTC	CASSWDNSYEQYF
TRBV6-6	TRBJ2-7	TRBD2	-	TGTGCCAGCACCCCCACTAGCGGGGCATACTACGAGCAGTACTTC	CASTPTSGAYYEQYF
TRBV7-9	TRBJ1-1	-	few	TGTGCCAGCAGCTTAGCCCCAGACAGGACTGAAGCTTTCTTT	CASSLAPDRTEAFF
TRBV11-2	TRBJ2-2	TRBD1	-	TGTGCCAGCAGCTTACAGGGGGCGAACACCGGGGAGCTGTTTTTT	CASSLQGANTGELFF
TRBV29-1	TRBJ1-2	TRBD1	-	TGCAGCGTGCTGACAGGGGGAAACTATGGCTACACCTTC	CSVLTGGNYGYTF
TRBV5-4	TRBJ2-1	-	few	TGTGCCAGCAGCCCCCGCCCAGGCAATGAGCAGTTCTTC	CASSPRPGNEQFF
TRBV5-1	TRBJ1-6	TRBD1	-	TGCGCCAGCAGCTTTTTGGACAGGGTCAGTTCACCCCTCCACTTT	CASSFLDRVSSPLHF
TRBV30	TRBJ2-3	-	-	TGTGCCTGGAGGGATGACAGAGCCACAGATACGCAGTATTTT	CAWRDDRATDTQYF
TRBV11-2	TRBJ2-2	TRBD2	-	TGTGCCAGCAGCTTCGGGACTAGCGGTAACACCGGGGAGCTGTTTTTT	CASSFGTSGNTGELFF
TRBV21-1	TRBJ1-5	-	-	TGTGCCAGCAGCGCTGACTTAGAATCGCCCCAGCATTTT	CASSADLESPQHF
TRBV28	TRBJ2-5	TRBD1	-	TGTGCCAGCAGTGGATCCGGGACAGGGACGGGGCAGTACTTC	CASSGSGTGTGQYF
TRBV5-5	TRBJ2-7	-	-	TGTGCCAGCAGCTTGGAGCTGACAGCTCCTCCCTACGAGCAGTACTTC	CASSLELTAPPYEQYF
TRBV6-1	TRBJ1-6	TRBD1	-	TGTGCCAGCAGTGAACACAGGGGGGTAAATTCACCCCTCCACTTT	CASSEHRGVNSPLHF
TRBV4-3	TRBJ2-1	-	-	TGCGCCAGCAGCCCTCAGATATACAATGAGCAGTTCTTC	CASSPQIYNEQFF
TRBV11-3	TRBJ2-1	-	-	TGTGCCAGCAGCTTAACACAGGGTCACAATGAGCAGTTCTTC	CASSLTQGHNEQFF
TRBV1	TRBJ1-2	-	few	TGCACCAGCAGCCAAGTTTCGGTGGAGGAGGGCTACACCTTC	CTSSQVSVEEGYTF
TRBV11-2	TRBJ2-3	-	-	TGTGCCAGCAGCTGGGTAAGGGGGGATACGCAGTATTTT	CASSWVRGDTQYF
TRBV4-1	TRBJ2-5	TRBD2	few	TGCGCCAGCAGCCAACTAGCGGGGGGGTACGCGTCCCAGTACTTC	CASSQLAGGYASQYF
TRBV28	TRBJ2-1	-	-	TGTGCCAGCAATGTAGCTTACCCCTACAATGAGCAGTTCTTC	CASNVAYPYNEQFF
TRBV29-1	TRBJ1-4	-	-	TGCAGCGTTGAAGAGCGCGGAATTAATGAAAAACTGTTTTTT	CSVEERGINEKLFF
TRBV9	TRBJ2-6	-	-	TGTGCCAGCAGCTCACACCACGGGGTCCCCTCTGGGGCCAACGTCCTGACTTTC	CASSSHHGVPSGANVLTF
TRBV9	TRBJ1-5	TRBD1	-	TGTGCCAGCAGCCCCGGGACAGGGGCGACCAATCAGCCCCAGCATTTT	CASSPGTGATNQPQHF
TRBV7-2	TRBJ2-7	TRBD2	-	TGTGCCAGCAGCCCTCGGGGAGGGTACTCCTACGAGCAGTACTTC	CASSPRGGYSYEQYF
TRBV7-9	TRBJ2-3	TRBD2	-	TGTGCCAGCAGCTTAGTGACCACTCGGCGGGGGGACACAGATACGCAGTATTTT	CASSLVTTRRGDTDTQYF
TRBV5-1	TRBJ1-1	TRBD1	few	TGCGCCAGCAGCTTAAATCCGACAGGGATGAACACTGAAGCTTTCTTT	CASSLNPTGMNTEAFF
TRBV9	TRBJ1-1	TRBD1	-	TGTGCCAGCAGCGATCAAAAGACAGGGGGTAACACTGAAGCTTTCTTT	CASSDQKTGGNTEAFF
TRBV5-8	TRBJ2-1	-	-	TGTGCCAGCACCACCCTCCCAGGGCTAGCGCCAAGACATGAGCAGTTCTTC	CASTTLPGLAPRHEQFF
TRBV27	TRBJ2-7	-	few	TGTGCCAGCAGTTTATCGTACGGTCCCTACGAGCAGTACTTC	CASSLSYGPYEQYF
TRBV4-1	TRBJ1-6	-	-	TGCGCCAGCAGCCAATACGGTGTCTCCCGCTCGGGGAATTCACCCCTCCACTTT	CASSQYGVSRSGNSPLHF
TRBV28	TRBJ2-7	-	-	TGTGCCAGCAGACGTCGGACACGGTCCTACGAGCAGTACTTC	CASRRRTRSYEQYF
TRBV11-2	TRBJ2-7	-	-	TGTGCCAGCAGCTTAAATACATTCTCCTCCTACGAGCAGTACTTC	CASSLNTFSSYEQYF
TRBV7-7	TRBJ1-5	-	-	TGTGCCAGCAGCCCTGGGGGCAGGCGTTCGCCCCAGCATTTT	CASSPGGRRSPQHF
TRBV5-1	TRBJ2-3	TRBD1	-	TGCGCCAGCTTCGCAGGGGGCGCCGCAGATACGCAGTATTTT	CASFAGGAADTQYF
TRBV9	TRBJ1-2	-	-	TGTGCCAGCAGCGAGACAAGTTCAGGCTATGGCTACACCTTC	CASSETSSGYGYTF